This passage covers 26 T cell receptor beta chains from one sample sequenced in a study of glioma-infiltrating T cells. Amplification of TCR alpha and beta CDR3 regions from RNA used iRepertoire nested multiplex PCR. TCRdb called the multiplex PCR reads again in MiXCR, with one record for every CDR3 protein. Here the sample spans tens of thousands of distinct CDR3 sequences, roughly 39% being singletons. The source material was glioma tissue, nonneoplastic brain tissue, or PBMCs (not recorded which). These receptors came from a human donor with low-grade glioma or glioblastoma, undergoing nonglioma brain surgery, or in good health (not recorded which).

This clonotype was picked up many times. The gene calls are TRBV28 and TRBJ1-1; no firm D call. Germline V lookup: CDR1 MDHEN, CDR2 SYDVKM. V was clipped by 6 bases and J by 1 base, with 12 bases between them. The CDR3 runs to 14 residues. The CDR3 reads CASSPVFTNTEAFF. The CDR3 coding sequence is TGTGCCAGCAGCCCCGTTTTTACGAACACTGAAGCTTTCTTT.

This clonotype has more than one count but fewer than ten. The V gene is TRBV9, the J gene TRBJ2-1, with a weak D call TRBD2 (5 bases). V shed 7 bases and J shed 4 bases, with 15 bases lying between them. The CDR3 has 14 amino acids. Germline V gene data show CDR1 as SGDLS and CDR2 as YYNGEE. The DNA of the CDR3 is TGTGCCAGCGGAAGCGGTACTATATACAATGAGCAGTTCTTC. Amino acids: CASGSGTIYNEQFF.

At least ten counts were recorded for this clonotype. CDR3 nucleotide sequence: TGTGCCAGCTCACCACCCGGACGGGATCTCAATGAGCAGTTCTTC. Protein product: CASSPPGRDLNEQFF. The chain couples TRBV18 to TRBJ2-1, with a tentative D call TRBD2 (5 bases). Trimming removed 0 bases from V and 6 bases from J, with 12 bases in between. The CDR3 extends over 15 amino acids. CDR1 and CDR2 from the germline V gene are KGHSH and LQKENI.

This clonotype was observed at least ten times. CDR3 region: CASSLSSGSGQNTIYF. The CDR3 DNA sequence: TGTGCCAGCAGCTTAAGTTCGGGATCCGGCCAAAACACCATATATTTT. V gene TRBV7-9 combines with J gene TRBJ1-3; D unclear. V was cut by 2 bases and J by 6 bases, with 17 bases left in between. The CDR3 length is 16 residues. Germline V gives CDR1 SEHNR, CDR2 FQNEAQ (reference sequence).

This clonotype was seen repeatedly, ten times or more. V usage is TRBV11-3 and J usage is TRBJ2-2; D is unclear. Per germline, CDR1 SGHNT and CDR2 YENEEA. The V and J ends lost 5 bases and 1 base respectively, with 11 bases between them. CDR3 size: 15 residues. CDR3 region: CASSPLFQNTGELFF. DNA of the CDR3: TGTGCCAGCAGCCCACTCTTTCAGAACACCGGGGAGCTGTTTTTT. Full variable domain (rest looked up from reference TRBV11-3 and TRBJ2-2): EAGVVQSPRYKIIEKKQPVAFWCNPISGHNTLYWYLQNLGQGPELLIRYENEEAVDDSQLPKDRFSAERLKGVDSTLKIQPAELGDSAVYLCASSPLFQNTGELFFGEGSRLTVL.

The table lists this clonotype with many counts. The chain recombines TRBV4-1 with TRBJ2-4; D gene unclear. The CDR3 covers 13 residues. V was pared by 0 bases and J by 6 bases, with 6 bases between. Germline V gene lookup returns CDR1 MGHRA and CDR2 YSYEKL. CDR3 DNA: TGCGCCAGCAGCCAAGATCTATCAAACATTCAGTACTTC. Its protein product is CASSQDLSNIQYF.

This clonotype was seen ten or more times. The rearrangement links TRBV11-2 to TRBJ1-1; 9 nucleotides agree with TRBD1. The length of the CDR3 is 15 residues. CDR1 is SGHAT, CDR2 FQNNGV, per germline. J lost 3 bases, V lost 4 bases, and 6 bases had no gene match. DNA of the CDR3: TGTGCCAGCAGCTCCTCCGACAGGGGGGACACTGAAGCTTTCTTT. Its translation: CASSSSDRGDTEAFF.

In this sample, this clonotype turned up many times. V is TRBV6-6 and J is TRBJ2-1, with TRBD1 matching over 9 bases. V shed 0 bases and J 5 bases; nucleotides not matched to a gene: 14. There are 19 residues in the CDR3. Per the germline V gene, CDR1 is MNHNY and CDR2 is SVGAGI (reference sequence). The CDR3 protein is CASSYSGSTGTGPNNEQFF. The CDR3 DNA reads TGTGCCAGCAGTTACTCGGGTTCCACCGGGACAGGGCCCAACAATGAGCAGTTCTTC.

This clonotype was detected ten times or more. The V gene is TRBV28, the J gene TRBJ1-2; D perhaps matches TRBD1 (6 bases). Trimming took 8 bases from V and 3 from J, leaving 13 bases between them. This CDR3 has 13 amino acids. Germline assignment: CDR1 MDHEN and CDR2 SYDVKM. The CDR3 bases are TGTGCCAGCGGAACAGGGAGTTACTATGGCTACACCTTC. It yields the protein CASGTGSYYGYTF.

The chain couples TRBV9 to TRBJ2-1; tentatively, D is TRBD1 (6 bases). The germline CDR1 and CDR2 sequences are SGDLS and YYNGEE. V gave up 4 bases and J gave up 10 bases, with 21 bases separating them. The CDR3 has 15 residues. This CDR3 reads CASSPIGGFPYEQFF. CDR3 bases: TGTGCCAGCAGCCCAATAGGGGGTTTCCCCTACGAGCAGTTCTTC.

A few counts support this clonotype. J is TRBJ2-4 and V is TRBV29-1; D might be TRBD1 (6 bases). In germline, CDR1 is SQVTM, CDR2 ANQGSEA. This CDR3 contains 13 residues. Trimming pared 4 bases from V and 8 bases from J, leaving 15 bases between. The CDR3 bases are TGCAGCGTTGCGGGGACATACCAGGACATTCAGTACTTC. Residues: CSVAGTYQDIQYF.

The chain has TRBV7-2 and TRBJ2-1; possible D gene TRBD2, 6 bases. The CDR3 runs 14 residues. Germline lookup yields CDR1 SGHTA and CDR2 FQGNSA. V lost 5 bases to trimming and J lost 2 bases, with 10 bases between them. As DNA, the CDR3 is TGTGCCAGCAGCCCCGGGAGAACCTACAATGAGCAGTTCTTC. This gives the protein CASSPGRTYNEQFF.

Worth noting for this clonotype: This may be a read error: a much more frequent sequence differs by one nucleotide. The missing conserved phenylalanine or tryptophan at the end of this CDR3 makes a read error likely. The V and J genes are TRBV19 and TRBJ2-6; D possibly uses TRBD1 or TRBD2 (5 bases each). This CDR3 has 17 residues. V was clipped by 7 bases and J by 2 bases, with 18 bases between them. Germline V CDR1 and CDR2: LNHDA, SQIVND (reference sequence). The CDR3 is CASKLRGVSAGANVLTL. DNA for the CDR3: TGTGCCAGTAAGTTACGGGGCGTCAGCGCTGGGGCCAACGTCCTGACTCTC.

The table lists this clonotype with many counts. V is TRBV27 and J is TRBJ2-7, with 7 bases lining up with TRBD2. The germline V gene encodes CDR1 MNHEY and CDR2 SMNVEV (reference sequence). The CDR3 runs to 12 residues. V was clipped by 6 bases and J by 3 bases; unmatched bases: 2. The CDR3 sequence is CASSGLDYEQYF. The DNA of the CDR3 is TGTGCCAGCAGCGGACTAGACTACGAGCAGTACTTC.

This clonotype has at least ten counts. The chain joins TRBV19 to TRBJ2-1; 7 bases line up with TRBD2. Germline V gene data show CDR1 as LNHDA and CDR2 as SQIVND (reference sequence). J gave up 10 bases and V 5 bases, and 5 bases lay outside the gene matches. The CDR3 totals 12 residues. CDR3 sequence reads: CASSRTAGEQFF. The CDR3 DNA follows: TGTGCCAGTAGTCGTACAGCGGGGGAGCAGTTCTTC.

This clonotype was recorded many times. The genes are TRBV4-1 and TRBJ1-3; TRBD1 might be the D (6 bases). The CDR3 runs 15 residues. V gave up 3 bases and J gave up 3 bases, with 12 bases separating them. Germline CDR1 is MGHRA and CDR2 is YSYEKL. The CDR3: CASSQGSQGGNTIYF. The CDR3, as DNA: TGCGCCAGCAGCCAGGGATCACAGGGTGGAAACACCATATATTTT.

Remarks on this clonotype: This may be a read error: a much more frequent sequence differs by one nucleotide. This chain uses TRBV2 with TRBJ1-1, with 8 bases matching TRBD1. The CDR3 totals 15 residues. V shed 6 bases and J 1 base; nucleotides not matched to a gene: 7. Germline V gene sequence: CDR1 SNHLY, CDR2 FYNNEI. The CDR3 spells CASSEIGTGNTEAFF. The CDR3 DNA reads as TGTGCCAGCAGCGAGATCGGGACAGGGAACACTGAAGCTTTCTTT.

This clonotype was seen ten or more times. The chain recombines TRBV3-1 with TRBJ2-7; D uncertain. The germline gives CDR1 LGHDT, CDR2 YNNKEL (reference sequence). The V end was cut by 1 base, the J end by 2 bases, with 15 bases between. The CDR3 covers 16 residues. As DNA, the CDR3 is TGTGCCAGCAGCCAAGTTACACATCCGGTCCCCTACGAGCAGTACTTC. It is translated as CASSQVTHPVPYEQYF.

The table lists this clonotype with many counts. CDR3 sequence: CASSSGTGTDEKLFF. The DNA of the CDR3 is TGTGCCAGCAGCTCCGGGACAGGGACCGATGAAAAACTGTTTTTT. V usage is TRBV7-9 and J usage is TRBJ1-4, with 9 bases fitting TRBD1. Per the germline V gene, CDR1 is SEHNR and CDR2 is FQNEAQ (reference sequence). Losses at the gene ends were 4 bases for V and 6 bases for J; bases not matched to a gene: 6. The CDR3 has 15 residues.

This chain connects TRBV28 to TRBJ2-7; D may be TRBD1 (5 bases). Germline loops: CDR1 MDHEN, CDR2 SYDVKM. The CDR3 runs 15 residues. V lost 9 bases, J lost 3 bases, and 21 bases lay in between. CDR3 amino acids: CASRRQQGENYEQYF. The CDR3 DNA reads TGTGCCAGTAGAAGACAGCAGGGTGAGAACTACGAGCAGTACTTC.

The chain recombines TRBV5-4 with TRBJ2-7; D is perhaps TRBD1 or TRBD2 (6 bases each). The CDR3 totals 15 residues. Trimming left V 4 bases short and J 7 bases short, with 21 bases between. Germline V CDR1 and CDR2: SGHNT, YYREEE (reference sequence). The DNA for the CDR3 is TGTGCCAGCAGCCGGAATGGAGGGGGGCTAATGGAGCAGTACTTC. It translates to CASSRNGGGLMEQYF.

This clonotype has only a few counts. The chain carries TRBV5-6 and TRBJ2-1, with D unclear. This CDR3 contains 17 residues. Per the germline V gene, CDR1 is SGHDT and CDR2 is YYEEEE. With 0 bases removed from V and 0 bases from J, the gap between germline ends came to 13 bases. The CDR3 DNA reads as TGTGCCAGCAGCTTGGAGAGGCGGCGGTACTCCTACAATGAGCAGTTCTTC. It specifies CASSLERRRYSYNEQFF.

The chain recombines TRBV6-2 or TRBV6-3 with TRBJ2-1; D call uncertain. In germline, CDR1 is MNHEY, CDR2 SVGEGT. V lost 4 bases and J lost 8, with 9 bases in between. This CDR3 comprises 12 residues. CDR3 coding DNA: TGTGCCAGCAGTTCCCAGGCCTATGAGCAGTTCTTC. The encoded protein is CASSSQAYEQFF.

Many counts were recorded for this clonotype. The CDR3: CASSPGGRPNTEAFF. The CDR3 DNA follows: TGTGCCAGCAGCCCTGGAGGGAGACCGAACACTGAAGCTTTCTTT. The gene calls are TRBV7-2 and TRBJ1-1; D is uncertain. V lost 5 bases, J lost 1 base, and 14 bases lay in between. The CDR3 covers 15 residues. Germline values: CDR1 SGHTA, CDR2 FQGNSA.

Turning to this clonotype: A junction boundary mismatches the germline segment, possibly from a read error. The rearrangement uses TRBV12-3 or TRBV12-4 and TRBJ2-1; TRBD1 might be the D (6 bases). The CDR3 length is 14 residues. As DNA, the CDR3 is TGTGCCGGCAGTCCTCAAAGGGGGTACAATGAGCAGTTCTTC. This codes for CAGSPQRGYNEQFF.

A word on this clonotype: The conserved final phenylalanine or tryptophan is absent from the CDR3, which likely points to a read error. The chain combines TRBV6-9 with TRBJ2-7; possibly TRBD1 for D (6 bases). The CDR3 contains 14 residues. Germline V CDR1 and CDR2: MNHGY, SVAAGI. The V end lost 4 bases, the J end lost 7 bases, and 17 bases lay between the germline ends. This chain's CDR3 is CASSFTPNRDEQYS. CDR3 in DNA: TGTGCCAGCAGTTTTACCCCAAACAGGGATGAGCAGTACTCC.